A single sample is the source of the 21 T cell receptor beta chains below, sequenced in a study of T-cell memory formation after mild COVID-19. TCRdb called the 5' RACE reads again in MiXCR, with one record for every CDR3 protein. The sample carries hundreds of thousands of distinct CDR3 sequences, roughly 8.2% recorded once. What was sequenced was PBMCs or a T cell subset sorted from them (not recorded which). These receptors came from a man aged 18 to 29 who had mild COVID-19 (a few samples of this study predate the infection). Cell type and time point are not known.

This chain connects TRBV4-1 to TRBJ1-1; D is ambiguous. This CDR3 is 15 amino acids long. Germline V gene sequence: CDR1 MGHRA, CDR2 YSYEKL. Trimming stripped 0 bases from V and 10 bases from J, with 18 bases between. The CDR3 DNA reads TGCGCCAGCAGCCAAGAGGTCGCGATACACCTACGAGCTTTCTTT. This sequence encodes CASSQEVAIHLRAFF.

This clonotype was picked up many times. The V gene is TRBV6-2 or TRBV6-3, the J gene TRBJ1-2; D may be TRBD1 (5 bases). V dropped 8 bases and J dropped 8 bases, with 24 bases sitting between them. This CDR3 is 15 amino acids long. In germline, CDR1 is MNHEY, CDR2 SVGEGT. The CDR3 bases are TGTGCCAGCCACTTGACAGCCGGGACCGTAGCGGGCTACACCTTC. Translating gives CASHLTAGTVAGYTF.

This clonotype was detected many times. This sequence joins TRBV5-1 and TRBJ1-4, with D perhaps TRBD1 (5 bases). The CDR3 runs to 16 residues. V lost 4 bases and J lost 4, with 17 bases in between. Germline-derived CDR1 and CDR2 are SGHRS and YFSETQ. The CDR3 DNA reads TGCGCCAGCAGCGAGCTTGGCTTGGGGGATAATGAAAAACTGTTTTTT. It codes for CASSELGLGDNEKLFF.

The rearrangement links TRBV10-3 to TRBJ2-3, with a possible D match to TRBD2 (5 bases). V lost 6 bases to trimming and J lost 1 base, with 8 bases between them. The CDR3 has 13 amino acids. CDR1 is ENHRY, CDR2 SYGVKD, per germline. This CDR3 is CAIRDSGTDTQYF. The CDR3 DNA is TGTGCCATCAGGGACTCAGGCACAGATACGCAGTATTTT.

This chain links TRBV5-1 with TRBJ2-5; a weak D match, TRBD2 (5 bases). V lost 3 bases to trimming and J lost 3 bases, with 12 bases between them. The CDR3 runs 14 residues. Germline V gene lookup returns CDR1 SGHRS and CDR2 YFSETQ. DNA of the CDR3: TGCGCCAGCAGCTCAGGAGCCGGGGAAGAGACCCAGTACTTC. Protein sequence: CASSSGAGEETQYF.

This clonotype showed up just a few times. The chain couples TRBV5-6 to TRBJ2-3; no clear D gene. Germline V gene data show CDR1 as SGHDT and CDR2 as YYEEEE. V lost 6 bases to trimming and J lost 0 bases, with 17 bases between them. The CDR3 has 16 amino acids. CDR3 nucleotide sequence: TGTGCCAGCAACTCCGCGTCCTGGCGGAGCACAGATACGCAGTATTTT. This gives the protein CASNSASWRSTDTQYF. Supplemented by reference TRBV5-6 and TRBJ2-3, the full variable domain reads DAGVTQSPTHLIKTRGQQVTLRCSPKSGHDTVSWYQQALGQGPQFIFQYYEEEERQRGNFPDRFSGHQFPNYSSELNVNALLLGDSALYLCASNSASWRSTDTQYFGPGTRLTVL.

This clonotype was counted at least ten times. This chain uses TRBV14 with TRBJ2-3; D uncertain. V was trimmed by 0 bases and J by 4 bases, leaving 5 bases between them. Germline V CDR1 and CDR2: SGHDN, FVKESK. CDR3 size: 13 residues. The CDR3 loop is CASSQDPADTQYF. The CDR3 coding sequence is TGTGCCAGCAGCCAAGATCCGGCAGATACGCAGTATTTT.

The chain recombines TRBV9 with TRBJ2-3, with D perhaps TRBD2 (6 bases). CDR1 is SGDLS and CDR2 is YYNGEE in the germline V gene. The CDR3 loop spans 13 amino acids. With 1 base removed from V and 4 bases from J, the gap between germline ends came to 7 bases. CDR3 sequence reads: CASSVSSADTQYF. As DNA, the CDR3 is TGTGCCAGCAGCGTATCTAGCGCAGATACGCAGTATTTT.

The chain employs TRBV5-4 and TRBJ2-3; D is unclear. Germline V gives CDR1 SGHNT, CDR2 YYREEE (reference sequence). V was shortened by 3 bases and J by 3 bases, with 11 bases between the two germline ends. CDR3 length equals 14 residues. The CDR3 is CASSSLFATDTQYF. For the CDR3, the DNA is TGTGCCAGCAGCTCGCTTTTCGCAACAGATACGCAGTATTTT. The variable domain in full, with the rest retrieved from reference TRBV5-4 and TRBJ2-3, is ETGVTQSPTHLIKTRGQQVTLRCSSQSGHNTVSWYQQALGQGPQFIFQYYREEENGRGNFPPRFSGLQFPNYSSELNVNALELDDSALYLCASSSLFATDTQYFGPGTRLTVL.

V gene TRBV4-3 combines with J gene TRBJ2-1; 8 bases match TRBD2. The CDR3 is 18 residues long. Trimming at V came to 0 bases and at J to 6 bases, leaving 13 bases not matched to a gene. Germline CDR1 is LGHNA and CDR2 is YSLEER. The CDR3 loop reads CASSQDHAGGSRGNEQFF. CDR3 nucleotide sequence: TGCGCCAGCAGCCAAGATCATGCGGGAGGTAGTAGGGGCAATGAGCAGTTCTTC.

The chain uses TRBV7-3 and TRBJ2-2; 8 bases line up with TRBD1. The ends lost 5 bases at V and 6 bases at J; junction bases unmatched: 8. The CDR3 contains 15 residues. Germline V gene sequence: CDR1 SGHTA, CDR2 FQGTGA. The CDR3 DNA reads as TGTGCCAGCAGCCCAGAGACAGGGGTTCCCGGGGAGCTGTTTTTT. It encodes CASSPETGVPGELFF.

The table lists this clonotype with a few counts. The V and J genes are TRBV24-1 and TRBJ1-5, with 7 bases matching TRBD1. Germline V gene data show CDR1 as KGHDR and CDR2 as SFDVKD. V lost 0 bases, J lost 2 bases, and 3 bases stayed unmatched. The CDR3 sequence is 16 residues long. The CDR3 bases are TGTGCCACCAGTGATTTGGGAGACAGGGGCAATCAGCCCCAGCATTTT. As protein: CATSDLGDRGNQPQHF.

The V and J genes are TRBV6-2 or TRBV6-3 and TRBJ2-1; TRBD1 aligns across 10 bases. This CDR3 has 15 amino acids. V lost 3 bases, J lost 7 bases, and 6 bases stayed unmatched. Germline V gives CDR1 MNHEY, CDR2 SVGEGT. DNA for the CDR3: TGTGCCAGCAGTTATAGACAGGGGGCGCGGAATGAGCAGTTCTTC. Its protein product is CASSYRQGARNEQFF.

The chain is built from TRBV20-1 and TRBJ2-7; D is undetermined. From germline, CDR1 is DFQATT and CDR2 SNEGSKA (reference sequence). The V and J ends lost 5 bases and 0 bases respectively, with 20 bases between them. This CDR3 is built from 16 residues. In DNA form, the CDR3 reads TGCAGTGCTCGTCAAATTAGCAGGAATAGCTCCTACGAGCAGTACTTC. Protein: CSARQISRNSSYEQYF.

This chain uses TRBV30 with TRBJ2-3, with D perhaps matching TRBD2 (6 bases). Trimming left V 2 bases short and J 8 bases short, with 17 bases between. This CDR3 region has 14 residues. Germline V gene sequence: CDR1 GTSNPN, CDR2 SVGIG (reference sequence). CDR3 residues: CAWSMVAAGATQYF. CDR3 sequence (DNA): TGTGCCTGGAGTATGGTAGCGGCCGGGGCTACGCAGTATTTT. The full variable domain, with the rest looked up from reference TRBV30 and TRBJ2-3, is SQTIHQWPATLVQPVGSPLSLECTVEGTSNPNLYWYRQAAGRGLQLLFYSVGIGQISSEVPQNLSASRPQDRQFILSSKKLLLSDSGFYLCAWSMVAAGATQYFGPGTRLTVL.

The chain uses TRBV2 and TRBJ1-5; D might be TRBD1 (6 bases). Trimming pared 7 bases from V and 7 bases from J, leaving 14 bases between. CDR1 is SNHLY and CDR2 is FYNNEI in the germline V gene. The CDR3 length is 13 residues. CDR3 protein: CASTVRGLQPQHF. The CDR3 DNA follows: TGTGCCAGCACTGTTCGGGGGCTCCAGCCCCAGCATTTT.

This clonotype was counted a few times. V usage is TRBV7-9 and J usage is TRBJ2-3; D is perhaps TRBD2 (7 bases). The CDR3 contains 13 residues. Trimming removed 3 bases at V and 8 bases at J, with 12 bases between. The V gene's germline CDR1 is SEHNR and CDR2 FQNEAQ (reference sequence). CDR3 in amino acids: CASSFRGGGTQYF. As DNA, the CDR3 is TGTGCCAGCAGCTTCAGGGGCGGGGGTACGCAGTATTTT.

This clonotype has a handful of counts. The CDR3 region has the DNA TGTGCCAGCAGTTACAGGCGTGTCGGGGAGCTGTTTTTT. Amino acid sequence: CASSYRRVGELFF. The chain has TRBV6-5 and TRBJ2-2; D is uncertain. The V gene's germline CDR1 is MNHEY and CDR2 SVGAGI. The CDR3 contains 13 residues. With 2 bases removed from V and 7 bases from J, the gap between germline ends came to 8 bases.

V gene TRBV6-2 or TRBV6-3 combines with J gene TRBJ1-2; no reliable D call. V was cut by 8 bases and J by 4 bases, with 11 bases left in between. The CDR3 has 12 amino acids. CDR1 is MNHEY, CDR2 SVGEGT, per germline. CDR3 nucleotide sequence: TGTGCCAGCTCGGAGACCTCCTATGGCTACACCTTC. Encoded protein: CASSETSYGYTF.

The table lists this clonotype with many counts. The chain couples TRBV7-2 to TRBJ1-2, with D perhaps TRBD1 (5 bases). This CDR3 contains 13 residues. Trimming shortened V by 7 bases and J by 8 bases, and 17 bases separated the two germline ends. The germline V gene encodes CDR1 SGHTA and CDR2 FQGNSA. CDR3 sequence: CASISPGGRGYTF. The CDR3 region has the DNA TGTGCCAGCATATCCCCCGGGGGAAGAGGCTACACCTTC.

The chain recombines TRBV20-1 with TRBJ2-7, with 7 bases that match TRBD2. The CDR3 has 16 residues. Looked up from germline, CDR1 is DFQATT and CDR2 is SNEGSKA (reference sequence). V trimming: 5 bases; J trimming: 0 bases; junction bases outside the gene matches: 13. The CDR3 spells CSAVHLLRGTSYEQYF. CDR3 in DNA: TGCAGTGCTGTCCACCTTTTGCGGGGGACCTCCTACGAGCAGTACTTC.